Each of the 26 T cell receptor beta chains below was sequenced from the same sample in a study of T cell repertoires in cytomegalovirus infection. TCRdb reanalysed the reads using MiXCR and keeps one entry per CDR3 protein. The sample yields roughly 280,000 distinct CDR3 sequences, roughly 13% seen once. The source material was PBMCs. All receptors come from a human donor in good health (CMV status not recorded). Some clones in this sample may be carry-over from other donors' samples.

J is TRBJ1-3 and V is TRBV20-1, with TRBD1 matching over 9 bases. The length of the CDR3 is 16 residues. Trimming at V came to 5 bases and at J to 2 bases, leaving 10 bases not matched to a gene. Germline loops: CDR1 DFQATT, CDR2 SNEGSKA (reference sequence). CDR3 protein: CSAQPIRTGAGNTIYF. As DNA, the CDR3 is TGCAGTGCTCAACCTATCCGGACAGGGGCTGGAAACACCATATATTTT.

Many counts were recorded for this clonotype. The J gene is TRBJ1-4, the V gene TRBV28; D might be TRBD1 (6 bases). The CDR3 consists of 12 residues. V lost 8 bases, J lost 8 bases, and 12 bases lay in between. Germline lookup yields CDR1 MDHEN and CDR2 SYDVKM. CDR3 nucleotide sequence: TGTGCCAGCGGGACACAAGGGGAAAAACTGTTTTTT. This codes for CASGTQGEKLFF.

The V and J genes are TRBV3-1 and TRBJ2-1, with TRBD1 identical over 7 bases. The length of the CDR3 is 17 residues. The J segment lost 2 bases and the V segment lost 0 bases, leaving 7 bases of the junction unmatched. Germline CDR1 is LGHDT and CDR2 is YNNKEL (reference sequence). For the CDR3, the DNA is TGTGCCAGCAGCCAAGATTGGCGACAGGGAGCCTACAATGAGCAGTTCTTC. Its translation is CASSQDWRQGAYNEQFF.

This clonotype has at least ten counts. J is TRBJ2-1 and V is TRBV6-2 or TRBV6-3; 7 nucleotides match TRBD1. V gave up 7 bases and J gave up 7 bases; unmatched junction bases: 10. The CDR3 has 14 residues. The germline CDR1 and CDR2 sequences are MNHEY and SVGEGT. CDR3 sequence reads: CASNPGGRSNEQFF. The CDR3 DNA reads TGTGCCAGCAACCCAGGGGGTCGTTCAAATGAGCAGTTCTTC.

The chain joins TRBV5-5 to TRBJ2-1; 8 nucleotides match TRBD2. The CDR3 extends over 15 amino acids. Germline CDR1 and CDR2: SGHKS and YYEKEE (reference sequence). The V and J ends lost 6 bases and 1 base, in that order; junction bases with no gene match: 6. CDR3 sequence: CASMPAGVSYNEQFF. The CDR3, as DNA: TGTGCCAGCATGCCAGCGGGAGTGTCCTACAATGAGCAGTTCTTC.

The chain joins TRBV6-2 or TRBV6-3 to TRBJ2-2; 9 bases align to TRBD1. Per the germline V gene, CDR1 is MNHEY and CDR2 is SVGEGT. The CDR3 is 17 residues long. Trimming removed 7 bases from V and 0 bases from J; junction bases left unmatched: 9. The CDR3 reads CASTSKGQGSNTGELFF. CDR3 DNA: TGTGCCAGCACTTCGAAGGGACAGGGTTCGAACACCGGGGAGCTGTTTTTT.

This clonotype was detected a few times. This chain connects TRBV12-3 or TRBV12-4 to TRBJ2-3, with 8 nucleotides matching TRBD2. Trimming removed 5 bases from V and 0 bases from J; junction bases left unmatched: 4. The CDR3 consists of 15 residues. CDR3 DNA: TGTGCCAGCAGTCCACCTAGCGGGAGCACAGATACGCAGTATTTT. Translating it yields CASSPPSGSTDTQYF.

This clonotype was seen ten or more times. The chain couples TRBV25-1 to TRBJ1-5; a weak D match, TRBD1 (6 bases). The germline V gene encodes CDR1 MGHDK and CDR2 SYGVNS. The CDR3 runs to 14 residues. Between the trimmed V and J ends, which lost 10 bases and 4 bases, there was a span of 17 bases. The CDR3 loop reads CATRGLGANQPQHF. As DNA, the CDR3 is TGTGCCACCAGAGGACTGGGGGCAAATCAGCCCCAGCATTTT. Complete variable domain (other parts from reference TRBV25-1 and TRBJ1-5): EADIYQTPRYLVIGTGKKITLECSQTMGHDKMYWYQQDPGMELHLIHYSYGVNSTEKGDLSSESTVSRIRTEHFPLTLESARPSHTSQYLCATRGLGANQPQHFGDGTRLSIL.

In its sample, this clonotype was seen a few times. The chain uses TRBV5-1 and TRBJ1-1; possible D gene TRBD1, 6 bases. This CDR3 region has 16 residues. Germline V lookup: CDR1 SGHRS, CDR2 YFSETQ. V was trimmed by 2 bases and J by 3 bases, leaving 17 bases between them. CDR3 sequence: CASSFITGSPDTEAFF. Written as DNA, the CDR3 is TGCGCCAGCAGCTTTATTACAGGGTCTCCGGACACTGAAGCTTTCTTT.

In its sample, this clonotype was seen a few times. One end of the junction is discordant with germline, which a read error may explain. The gene calls are TRBV12-5 and TRBJ1-1; D not certain. Germline loops: CDR1 LGHNT, CDR2 FRNRAP. The CDR3 extends over 13 amino acids. Written as DNA, the CDR3 is TGTGCTGGTGGAGGGAAGGGAAACACTGAAGCTTTCTTT. It codes for CAGGGKGNTEAFF.

This clonotype was detected only a few times. The chain combines TRBV7-9 with TRBJ2-3, with a tentative D call TRBD2 (6 bases). The length of the CDR3 is 14 residues. The V gene's germline CDR1 is SEHNR and CDR2 FQNEAQ (reference sequence). With 5 bases removed from V and 2 bases from J, the gap between germline ends came to 11 bases. The DNA for the CDR3 is TGTGCCAGCAGCCGAAGCGGGTTCACAGATACGCAGTATTTT. Translating gives CASSRSGFTDTQYF.

This clonotype was recorded at least ten times. V gene TRBV27 combines with J gene TRBJ1-5; D remains unclear. The ends were cut back, 2 bases at V and 7 bases at J, with 9 bases in the middle. This CDR3 has 13 amino acids. CDR1 is MNHEY, CDR2 SMNVEV, per germline (reference sequence). The CDR3 loop reads CASSLGVRQPQHF. DNA for the CDR3: TGTGCCAGCAGTTTAGGGGTGAGACAGCCCCAGCATTTT.

This clonotype was counted ten times or more. The V and J genes are TRBV7-2 and TRBJ2-4, with 8 bases that match TRBD1. The CDR3 loop spans 16 amino acids. After removal of 5 bases from V and 3 bases from J, the junction contained 9 bases not matched to a gene. The germline V gene has CDR1 SGHTA and CDR2 FQGNSA. The CDR3 sequence: CASSPRDRLGKNIQYF. The CDR3 nucleotides are TGTGCCAGCAGCCCGAGGGACAGGTTAGGCAAAAACATTCAGTACTTC.

This clonotype was picked up a small number of times. The chain couples TRBV20-1 to TRBJ2-1; no clear D. This CDR3 spans 14 amino acids. The germline V gene has CDR1 DFQATT and CDR2 SNEGSKA (reference sequence). In nucleotides, the CDR3 is TGCAGGTCACAAGGGATAGACTCCTACAATGAGCAGTTCTTC. The encoded protein is CRSQGIDSYNEQFF.

This clonotype occurred a few times. The V call is TRBV20-1, the J call TRBJ1-5; D remains ambiguous. This CDR3 contains 11 residues. In germline, CDR1 is DFQATT, CDR2 SNEGSKA (reference sequence). Trimming shortened V by 6 bases and J by 7 bases, and 10 bases separated the two germline ends. The CDR3 nucleotides read TGCAGTGCGGCGAGGGTACAGCCCCAGCATTTT. Its protein product is CSAARVQPQHF.

This CDR3 is CASSLGTDYEQYF. CDR3 in DNA: TGTGCCAGCAGCCTCGGGACAGACTACGAGCAGTACTTC. The chain combines TRBV11-1 with TRBJ2-7, with 7 bases identical to TRBD1. V shed 5 bases, J shed 3 bases, and the junction held 4 bases outside the gene matches. The CDR3 loop spans 13 amino acids. The germline CDR1 and CDR2 sequences are SGHAT and FQDESV (reference sequence). The full variable domain, completed using reference TRBV11-1 and TRBJ2-7, is EAEVAQSPRYKITEKSQAVAFWCDPISGHATLYWYRQILGQGPELLVQFQDESVVDDSQLPKDRFSAERLKGVDSTLKIQPAELGDSAMYLCASSLGTDYEQYFGPGTRLTVT.

This clonotype has a count of ten or more. The V call is TRBV7-2, the J call TRBJ1-3, with unresolved D. Germline V gene data show CDR1 as SGHTA and CDR2 as FQGNSA. The CDR3 contains 17 residues. Trimming stripped 1 base from V and 0 bases from J, with 13 bases between. CDR3 in DNA: TGTGCCAGCAGCTTAGACGTGGGATTAGGCTCTGGAAACACCATATATTTT. Protein sequence: CASSLDVGLGSGNTIYF.

This clonotype showed up many times. V usage is TRBV6-2 or TRBV6-3 and J usage is TRBJ2-7; 9 bases line up with TRBD1. V dropped 0 bases and J dropped 3; count of bases not matched to a gene: 15. CDR3 size: 19 residues. Germline CDR1 is MNHEY and CDR2 is SVGEGT. CDR3 nucleotide sequence: TGTGCCAGCAGTTACTCGATTGGGGACAGGGCGCCCTGGGACTACGAGCAGTACTTC. Translating it yields CASSYSIGDRAPWDYEQYF.

This clonotype was counted once. The J gene is TRBJ1-2, the V gene TRBV28; 10 nucleotides line up with TRBD1. CDR3 length equals 13 residues. V lost 0 bases, J lost 8 bases, and 0 bases stayed unmatched. Germline loops: CDR1 MDHEN, CDR2 SYDVKM. Here the CDR3 reads CASSLWDRGGYTF. In DNA form, the CDR3 reads TGTGCCAGCAGTTTATGGGACAGGGGGGGCTACACCTTC.

This clonotype has a handful of counts. The genes are TRBV15 and TRBJ2-5, with D possibly being TRBD1 or TRBD2 (5 bases each). CDR3 length: 15 residues. Trimming stripped 2 bases from V and 2 bases from J, with 12 bases between. Per germline, CDR1 LNHNV and CDR2 YYDKDF (reference sequence). The CDR3 region has the DNA TGTGCCACCAGCAGATGGACTGGGGGACAAGAGACCCAGTACTTC. It is translated as CATSRWTGGQETQYF.

For this clonotype: This may be a read error, as it is one base from a much larger clone. The gene calls are TRBV15 and TRBJ2-2, with TRBD2 identical over 7 bases. There are 15 residues in the CDR3. Germline CDR1 is LNHNV and CDR2 is YYDKDF (reference sequence). Trimming removed 2 bases from V and 4 bases from J; junction bases left unmatched: 4. CDR3 in DNA: TGTGCCACCAGCAGACCGGGAGGTAGCACCGGGGAGCTGTTTTTT. Amino acids: CATSRPGGSTGELFF.

This clonotype turned up a few times. This rearrangement joins TRBV12-3 or TRBV12-4 to TRBJ1-5; D not certain. This CDR3 has 14 amino acids. V lost 1 base and J lost 1, with 5 bases in between. CDR3 in amino acids: CASSLDYSNQPQHF. The CDR3 DNA is TGTGCCAGCAGTTTAGATTACAGCAATCAGCCCCAGCATTTT.

In this sample, this clonotype turned up a few times. The chain is built from TRBV9 and TRBJ1-1; D gene ambiguous. V gave up 1 base and J gave up 5 bases, with 9 bases separating them. The length of the CDR3 is 13 residues. Germline V gives CDR1 SGDLS, CDR2 YYNGEE. CDR3 nucleotide sequence: TGTGCCAGCAGCGTATTACAGCGGACTGAAGCTTTCTTT. Protein: CASSVLQRTEAFF. Using reference TRBV9 and TRBJ1-1 for the parts outside the CDR3, the full variable domain is DSGVTQTPKHLITATGQRVTLRCSPRSGDLSVYWYQQSLDQGLQFLIQYYNGEERAKGNILERFSAQQFPDLHSELNLSSLELGDSALYFCASSVLQRTEAFFGQGTRLTVV.

The sample holds many counts of this clonotype. The chain employs TRBV7-3 and TRBJ2-3, with 9 bases fitting TRBD2. Unmatched junction bases numbered 7, after V lost 1 base and J lost 2 bases. The CDR3 has 17 amino acids. From germline, CDR1 is SGHTA and CDR2 FQGTGA. The CDR3 DNA is TGTGCCAGCAGCTTAATGGGTAGCGGGGGAGCCACAGATACGCAGTATTTT. It specifies CASSLMGSGGATDTQYF. The whole variable domain, remainder taken from reference TRBV7-3 and TRBJ2-3, is GAGVSQTPSNKVTEKGKYVELRCDPISGHTALYWYRQSLGQGPEFLIYFQGTGAADDSGLPNDRFFAVRPEGSVSTLKIQRTERGDSAVYLCASSLMGSGGATDTQYFGPGTRLTVL.

There are many counts of this clonotype. The chain combines TRBV25-1 with TRBJ2-7; D gene unclear. Germline-derived CDR1 and CDR2 are MGHDK and SYGVNS. Trimming cost V 3 bases and J 3 bases, with 3 bases left between them. CDR3 length equals 11 residues. This CDR3 reads CASSDGYEQYF. CDR3 in DNA: TGTGCCAGCAGTGACGGCTACGAGCAGTACTTC.

This clonotype was counted a few times. The V gene is TRBV19, the J gene TRBJ1-5; 7 bases map to TRBD1. Germline V gene sequence: CDR1 LNHDA, CDR2 SQIVND (reference sequence). The CDR3 is 20 residues long. The J segment lost 3 bases and the V segment lost 5 bases, leaving 22 bases of the junction unmatched. CDR3 sequence: CASSARTGNGINRVNQPQHF. The CDR3 DNA sequence: TGTGCCAGTAGTGCAAGGACAGGCAATGGAATAAATCGGGTCAATCAGCCCCAGCATTTT.